These T cell receptor beta chains were read from a single sample in a study of blood T cell repertoires in COVID-19. Profiled with immunoSEQ multiplex PCR; TCRdb holds only in-frame clones, not every one. The sample records 180,000 or so clones, about 82% being singletons. The sequencing input was PBMCs or T cells enriched from blood (not recorded which). These receptors originate from a woman in her 30s who had recovered from COVID-19. CDR3s include the opening cysteine and the closing phenylalanine or tryptophan. The size of a clone is reported for some rows only, either as once, few or many, or as a class for expanded clones.

clone_size,j_call,v_call,cdr3_aa
.,TRBJ1-1,TRBV5-1,CASSLSGRVETEAFF
.,TRBJ1-6,TRBV19,CASSEETSEVSLHF
once,TRBJ1-1,TRBV3-1/TRBV3-2,CASSQNRGGSEAFF
once,TRBJ2-5,TRBV6-1,CASSDLRGAGLYF
.,TRBJ1-6,TRBV7-9,CASRPDRVTFNSPLHF
.,TRBJ2-3,TRBV29-1,CSVTAGANTDTQYF
.,TRBJ1-1,TRBV12-5,CASGFFGDTEAFF
.,TRBJ2-4,TRBV7-9,CASSFMTGSKNIQYF
.,TRBJ2-7,TRBV30,CAWSPGRKMGEQYF
.,TRBJ1-4,TRBV28,CASLNPGESEKLFF
.,TRBJ1-2,TRBV28,CASSLGGGGYSYGYTF
once,TRBJ2-7,TRBV6-6,CASSTTGEQYF
once,TRBJ1-5,TRBV11-3,CASSLKSIKPQHF
.,TRBJ2-3,TRBV23-1,CASSQGQGHTQYF
.,TRBJ2-3,TRBV29-1,CSVESSGAPTDTQYF
.,TRBJ1-2,TRBV4-1,CASSLSPGTGNGYTF
.,TRBJ2-3,TRBV4-2,CASSQVSRGGVSTDTQYF
.,TRBJ1-6,TRBV11-2,CASSLGTGAALHF
.,TRBJ1-3,TRBV19,CASSRRGLENTIYF
.,TRBJ2-7,TRBV7-2,CASSLQLAQTGYYEQYF
.,TRBJ2-5,TRBV19,CATGTGGRSQYF
.,TRBJ2-7,TRBV6-5,CASSPDGTYEQYF
.,TRBJ1-1,TRBV28,CASSLAGGSFEAFF
.,TRBJ2-2,TRBV7-2,CASSLERGTGSTGELFF
.,TRBJ2-5,TRBV3-1/TRBV3-2,CASTQVRTSRGTQYF
.,TRBJ1-4,TRBV19,CASSLAAEKLFF
.,TRBJ2-5,TRBV27,CASSSPSRASGKETQYF
.,TRBJ2-5,TRBV27,CASSLNGQFQETQYF
.,TRBJ2-1,TRBV7-2,CASSSRGLAGGLYNEQFF
.,TRBJ1-2,TRBV4-1,CASSFLEGPGQGQYGYTF
once,TRBJ2-3,TRBV15,CATSREDRRYTDTQYF
.,TRBJ2-7,TRBV19,CASRSGRGSYEQYF
.,TRBJ2-6,TRBV28,CASNDYDGANVLTF
.,TRBJ2-7,TRBV5-1,CASSREGPRAYEQYF
.,TRBJ2-5,TRBV7-9,CASSGGAHGETQYF
.,TRBJ2-3,TRBV5-1,CASCSGNPTDTQYF
.,TRBJ1-2,TRBV20-1,CSASYRAGSNYGYTF
.,TRBJ1-5,TRBV6-5,CASRPRGSGGQPQHF
.,TRBJ2-7,TRBV10-3,CAISGTSSGLYEQYF
.,TRBJ2-1,TRBV13,CASSEFTGKGSSYNEQFF
.,TRBJ1-2,TRBV25-1,CATQAAGGGYGYTF
.,TRBJ2-2,TRBV6-5,CASTNQNRGVGELFF
.,TRBJ2-4,TRBV5-1,CASSLGEGLSTSLAKNIQYF
.,TRBJ1-4,TRBV6-5,CASGQATEKLFF
.,TRBJ2-1,TRBV10-3,CATYGGQANNEQFF
.,TRBJ1-6,TRBV5-1,CASNLDGADRNSPLHF
.,TRBJ2-1,TRBV25-1,CASSAESYNEQFF
.,TRBJ2-7,TRBV7-9,CASSLPGVSYEQYF
.,TRBJ1-6,TRBV15,CATSRDYPRGQRINSPLHF
few,TRBJ2-7,TRBV18,CASSPTGRGQNEQYF
.,TRBJ2-5,TRBV7-9,CASSIKGLAGGLETQYF
.,TRBJ1-1,TRBV3-1/TRBV3-2,CASSQSGVAAAFF
.,TRBJ1-4,TRBV2,CASSGLPHLDRAGEKLFF
few,TRBJ2-4,TRBV4-2,CASSRFEASGRVNIQYF
.,TRBJ1-2,TRBV9,CASSVDIGARGYTF
.,TRBJ2-7,TRBV11-2,CASSLDLWGEGPEQYF
.,TRBJ2-7,TRBV5-1,CASSPRTAPTSATGYEQYF
.,TRBJ1-2,TRBV6-5,CASILDSLGGYTF
.,TRBJ1-4,TRBV28,CASSLGGPKEKLFF